The 26 T cell receptor beta chains listed next were all sequenced from one sample in a study of blood T cell repertoires in COVID-19. Method: immunoSEQ multiplex PCR; TCRdb's copy keeps in-frame clones and lacks some. The sample lists about 50,000 clones, roughly three quarters seen once, with about 20% in the top ten. The sequenced material came from peripheral blood. The receptors derive from a man in his fifties or sixties with active or convalescent COVID-19.

The rearrangement uses TRBV6-5 and TRBJ1-5, with 8 bases aligning to TRBD1. This CDR3 has 13 amino acids. V was clipped by 4 bases and J by 7 bases; unmatched bases: 3. Germline loops: CDR1 MNHEY, CDR2 SVGAGI. The CDR3 sequence is CASSSDRDQPQHF. CDR3 bases: TGTGCCAGCAGTTCGGACAGGGACCAGCCCCAGCATTTT.

The V and J genes are TRBV3-1 (or the pseudogene TRBV3-2) and TRBJ1-6; perhaps TRBD1 as D (6 bases). Germline V CDR1 and CDR2: LGHDT, YNNKEL (reference sequence). This CDR3 contains 14 residues. V was cut by 0 bases and J by 13 bases, with 13 bases left in between. CDR3 region: CASSQDRTVAPLHF. The CDR3 DNA sequence: TGTGCCAGCAGCCAAGACCGGACAGTGGCGCCCCTCCACTTT.

This clone was observed once. The chain joins TRBV5-1 to TRBJ1-2; D gene ambiguous. Germline V gene sequence: CDR1 SGHRS, CDR2 YFSETQ. CDR3 length equals 15 residues. Trimming removed 2 bases at V and 6 bases at J, with 17 bases between. CDR3 sequence: CASSLGGGPRDGYTF. CDR3 nucleotides: TGCGCCAGCAGCTTAGGTGGAGGCCCGCGGGATGGCTACACCTTC.

V is TRBV11-3 and J is TRBJ1-3; the D is unclear. V lost 5 bases to trimming and J lost 1 base, with 9 bases between them. The CDR3 covers 14 residues. From germline, CDR1 is SGHNT and CDR2 YENEEA. CDR3 sequence: CASSAGSSGNTIYF. The CDR3 DNA follows: TGTGCCAGCAGCGCGGGTAGTTCTGGAAACACCATATATTTT.

This clone was recorded a few times. The chain employs TRBV5-1 and TRBJ2-2, with 8 bases matching TRBD1. The junction had 7 bases not matched to a gene; V was cut back by 0 bases and J by 0 bases. Germline values: CDR1 SGHRS, CDR2 YFSETQ. This CDR3 is built from 18 residues. CDR3 nucleotide sequence: TGCGCCAGCAGCTTGGGCGGACAGGGCCAAACGAACACCGGGGAGCTGTTTTTT. This encodes CASSLGGQGQTNTGELFF.

The rearrangement uses TRBV9 and TRBJ1-4; TRBD1 matches at 9 bases. The CDR3 length is 15 residues. With V trimmed by 0 bases and J by 8 bases, 5 bases remained unmatched. The germline V gene has CDR1 SGDLS and CDR2 YYNGEE. CDR3 in DNA: TGTGCCAGCAGCGTAGATGGGACAGGGAGGGAAAAACTGTTTTTT. The encoded protein is CASSVDGTGREKLFF. Drawing the rest from reference TRBV9 and TRBJ1-4, the complete variable domain is DSGVTQTPKHLITATGQRVTLRCSPRSGDLSVYWYQQSLDQGLQFLIQYYNGEERAKGNILERFSAQQFPDLHSELNLSSLELGDSALYFCASSVDGTGREKLFFGSGTQLSVL.

In its sample, this clone was seen once. The genes are TRBV13 and TRBJ1-6; 7 bases are shared with TRBD1. This CDR3 is 16 amino acids long. CDR1 is PRHDT and CDR2 is FYEKMQ in the germline V gene (reference sequence). With V trimmed by 5 bases and J by 8 bases, 12 bases remained unmatched. The CDR3 nucleotides are TGTGCCAGCAGCCCGTCACGACAGGGCGGGTATTCACCCCTCCACTTT. This sequence encodes CASSPSRQGGYSPLHF.

This chain joins TRBV7-9 and TRBJ2-5; D is perhaps TRBD1 (5 bases). The CDR3 runs 14 residues. V was cut by 1 base and J by 5 bases, with 11 bases left in between. Germline V gives CDR1 SEHNR, CDR2 FQNEAQ (reference sequence). CDR3 DNA sequence: TGTGCCAGCAGCTTAGAGGCAGGGTGGGAGACCCAGTACTTC. It specifies CASSLEAGWETQYF. The full variable domain, rest sourced from reference TRBV7-9 and TRBJ2-5, is DTGVSQNPRHKITKRGQNVTFRCDPISEHNRLYWYRQTLGQGPEFLTYFQNEAQLEKSRLLSDRFSAERPKGSFSTLEIQRTEQGDSAMYLCASSLEAGWETQYFGPGTRLLVL.

The V gene is TRBV12-5, the J gene TRBJ2-2; D gene ambiguous. Per germline, CDR1 LGHNT and CDR2 FRNRAP. The CDR3 extends over 16 amino acids. V was clipped by 0 bases and J by 3 bases, with 11 bases between them. CDR3: CASGLVQGGDTGELFF. CDR3 nucleotide sequence: TGTGCTAGTGGTTTGGTACAAGGTGGAGACACCGGGGAGCTGTTTTTT. Full variable domain (outside the CDR3, taken from reference TRBV12-5 and TRBJ2-2): DARVTQTPRHKVTEMGQEVTMRCQPILGHNTVFWYRQTMMQGLELLAYFRNRAPLDDSGMPKDRFSAEMPDATLATLKIQPSEPRDSAVYFCASGLVQGGDTGELFFGEGSRLTVL.

The chain uses TRBV7-3 and TRBJ1-1; possibly TRBD1 for D (6 bases). V was clipped by 5 bases and J by 3 bases, with 13 bases between them. CDR1 is SGHTA, CDR2 FQGTGA, per germline. This CDR3 has 14 residues. The CDR3 loop is CASSAQDSDTEAFF. DNA of the CDR3: TGTGCCAGCAGCGCCCAGGACAGTGACACTGAAGCTTTCTTT.

This clone appeared a single time. The chain employs TRBV11-1 and TRBJ1-2, with D hard to call. Trimming stripped 5 bases from V and 6 bases from J, with 16 bases between. The germline V gene encodes CDR1 SGHAT and CDR2 FQDESV (reference sequence). The CDR3 is 14 residues long. For the CDR3, the DNA is TGTGCCAGCAGCCTCCTCCTGCAGAACCATGGCTACACCTTC. Residues: CASSLLLQNHGYTF.

The CDR3 DNA is TGTGCCAGCGGGAGCACTGAAGCTTTCTTT. Amino acids: CASGSTEAFF. The chain uses TRBV2 and TRBJ1-1; D not resolved. Germline CDR1 reads SNHLY; CDR2 reads FYNNEI. V was cut by 8 bases and J by 4 bases, with 5 bases left in between. The CDR3 contains 10 residues.

V gene TRBV5-1 combines with J gene TRBJ2-1; D may be TRBD2 (5 bases). The CDR3 is 14 amino acids. V was pared by 0 bases and J by 4 bases, with 8 bases between. Per the germline V gene, CDR1 is SGHRS and CDR2 is YFSETQ. CDR3 residues: CASSLDEGYNEQFF. DNA of the CDR3: TGCGCCAGCAGCTTGGATGAGGGTTACAATGAGCAGTTCTTC.

The V call is TRBV10-3, the J call TRBJ2-2; D might be TRBD1 (5 bases). The germline V gene encodes CDR1 ENHRY and CDR2 SYGVKD. The CDR3 sequence is 14 residues long. V was shortened by 4 bases and J by 2 bases, with 8 bases between the two germline ends. In nucleotides, the CDR3 is TGTGCCATCAGTGCCGACAGCAACACCGGGGAGCTGTTTTTT. Its protein product is CAISADSNTGELFF.

The CDR3 protein is CASSIREGKLFF. The CDR3 bases are TGTGCCAGTAGTATACGGGAAGGGAAACTGTTTTTT. V and J are TRBV19 and TRBJ1-4; the D is unclear. V was shortened by 2 bases and J by 11 bases, with 9 bases between the two germline ends. The CDR3 is 12 residues long. From germline, CDR1 is LNHDA and CDR2 SQIVND (reference sequence). The full variable domain, in which reference TRBV19 and TRBJ1-4 provide the parts outside the CDR3, is DGGITQSPKYLFRKEGQNVTLSCEQNLNHDAMYWYRQDPGQGLRLIYYSQIVNDFQKGDIAEGYSVSREKKESFPLTVTSAQKNPTAFYLCASSIREGKLFFGSGTQLSVL.

V is TRBV5-1 and J is TRBJ2-1; D is unclear. The CDR3 is made up of 13 amino acids. Germline V CDR1 and CDR2: SGHRS, YFSETQ. V lost 7 bases to trimming and J lost 4 bases, with 12 bases between them. The CDR3 DNA reads TGCGCCAGCTCCCTAGAACTGTACAATGAGCAGTTCTTC. It specifies CASSLELYNEQFF. Drawing the rest from reference TRBV5-1 and TRBJ2-1, the complete variable domain is KAGVTQTPRYLIKTRGQQVTLSCSPISGHRSVSWYQQTPGQGLQFLFEYFSETQRNKGNFPGRFSGRQFSNSRSEMNVSTLELGDSALYLCASSLELYNEQFFGPGTRLTVL.

This rearrangement joins TRBV9 to TRBJ2-1, with TRBD2 as a possible D gene (5 bases). Germline CDR1 SGDLS, CDR2 YYNGEE. This CDR3 comprises 15 residues. V lost 5 bases and J 0 bases, leaving 12 bases between the germline ends. DNA of the CDR3: TGTGCCAGCAGTCGGGATCAAGCCTCCTACAATGAGCAGTTCTTC. Its translation: CASSRDQASYNEQFF. Supplemented by reference TRBV9 and TRBJ2-1, the full variable domain reads DSGVTQTPKHLITATGQRVTLRCSPRSGDLSVYWYQQSLDQGLQFLIQYYNGEERAKGNILERFSAQQFPDLHSELNLSSLELGDSALYFCASSRDQASYNEQFFGPGTRLTVL.

As for this clone: One junction end does not reproduce the germline sequence, and a read error may be involved. This chain connects TRBV4-1 to TRBJ2-1, with D perhaps TRBD1 (6 bases). This CDR3 has 14 residues. Germline V lookup: CDR1 MGHRA, CDR2 YSYEKL. CDR3 bases: TGCGCCTGCAGCGTTGGGGGCGCCTACAATGAGCAGTTCTTC. Translated, it gives CACSVGGAYNEQFF.

The count of this clone is one. J is TRBJ1-4 and V is TRBV19, with TRBD1 matching 8 bases. V was clipped by 5 bases and J by 8 bases; unmatched bases: 4. The CDR3 is made up of 13 amino acids. Germline assignment: CDR1 LNHDA and CDR2 SQIVND (reference sequence). In DNA, the CDR3 is TGTGCCAGTAGTGTAAGGGACAGGGAAAAACTGTTTTTT. This encodes CASSVRDREKLFF. Supplemented by reference TRBV19 and TRBJ1-4, the full variable domain reads DGGITQSPKYLFRKEGQNVTLSCEQNLNHDAMYWYRQDPGQGLRLIYYSQIVNDFQKGDIAEGYSVSREKKESFPLTVTSAQKNPTAFYLCASSVRDREKLFFGSGTQLSVL.

This clone has just a few counts. The chain recombines TRBV7-3 with TRBJ2-2; D is possibly TRBD2 (6 bases). V was clipped by 6 bases and J by 8 bases, with 22 bases between them. CDR3 length: 16 residues. Germline V lookup: CDR1 SGHTA, CDR2 FQGTGA. The CDR3 protein is CASSTISAGRVGELFF. For the CDR3, the DNA is TGTGCCAGCAGTACAATATCGGCGGGGCGTGTTGGGGAGCTGTTTTTT. Supplemented by reference TRBV7-3 and TRBJ2-2, the full variable domain reads GAGVSQTPSNKVTEKGKYVELRCDPISGHTALYWYRQSLGQGPEFLIYFQGTGAADDSGLPNDRFFAVRPEGSVSTLKIQRTERGDSAVYLCASSTISAGRVGELFFGEGSRLTVL.

This chain uses TRBV2 with TRBJ1-5, with D unclear. CDR3 size: 16 residues. Trimming left V 2 bases short and J 4 bases short, with 15 bases between. Germline CDR1 is SNHLY and CDR2 is FYNNEI. The CDR3 bases are TGTGCCAGCAGTGAAATTTTTGGGTCAGGAAATCAGCCCCAGCATTTT. Translated: CASSEIFGSGNQPQHF.

This chain's CDR3 is CASSQGGAYEQYF. The CDR3 DNA is TGTGCCAGCAGCCAAGGCGGAGCATACGAGCAGTACTTC. V and J are TRBV27 and TRBJ2-7, with D uncertain. V dropped 6 bases and J dropped 4 bases, with 13 bases sitting between them. CDR3 length: 13 residues. Germline lookup yields CDR1 MNHEY and CDR2 SMNVEV (reference sequence).

There are a few counts of this clone. This chain uses TRBV30 with TRBJ2-3, with D tentatively TRBD2 (6 bases). Between the trimmed V and J ends, which lost 1 base and 5 bases, there was a span of 13 bases. This CDR3 is 14 amino acids long. CDR1 and CDR2 (germline): GTSNPN, SVGIG (reference sequence). The CDR3 sequence is CAWSGGEWQDTQYF. CDR3 in DNA: TGTGCCTGGAGTGGGGGGGAGTGGCAAGATACGCAGTATTTT.

This chain joins TRBV3-1 (or the pseudogene TRBV3-2) and TRBJ1-2, with 9 nucleotides matching TRBD1. Germline V gives CDR1 LGHDT, CDR2 YNNKEL (reference sequence). This CDR3 is built from 15 residues. The V gene end was trimmed by 0 bases and the J gene end by 6 bases; junction bases not matched to a gene: 5. CDR3 in amino acids: CASSQDGTGLHGYTF. In DNA, the CDR3 is TGTGCCAGCAGCCAAGATGGGACAGGGCTCCATGGCTACACCTTC.

This clone was detected ten times or more. This rearrangement joins TRBV10-1 to TRBJ2-1, with TRBD2 identical over 9 bases. V lost 1 base, J lost 5 bases, and 3 bases stayed unmatched. This CDR3 spans 15 amino acids. Germline assignment: CDR1 WNHNN and CDR2 SYGVQD (reference sequence). The CDR3 DNA is TGCGCCAGCAGTGAGTTTAGCGGGAGTGACAATGAGCAGTTCTTC. Its translation is CASSEFSGSDNEQFF.

The rearrangement uses TRBV4-1 and TRBJ1-5, with no clear D. From germline, CDR1 is MGHRA and CDR2 YSYEKL. The ends were cut back, 0 bases at V and 9 bases at J, with 15 bases in the middle. CDR3 length: 15 amino acids. CDR3 in amino acids: CASSQDPGRRGPQHF. CDR3 nucleotides: TGCGCCAGCAGCCAAGATCCCGGCAGGCGGGGGCCCCAGCATTTT.